The clone carrying this T cell receptor beta chain occurred a few times. What it binds is not known. The germline V gene encodes CDR1 SGHRS and CDR2 YFSETQ. The CDR3 is 14 amino acids. After removal of 3 bases from V and 6 bases from J, the junction contained 4 bases not matched to a gene. The data stem from a study of T-cell memory formation after mild COVID-19. Study-wide results and caveats: Contracting clones localized mainly to CM and EM when CD4+ and mainly to EMRA when CD8+. Later expanders leaned CD4+, whereas day 15 to 85 contracting clones were balanced CD4/CD8.

From the 5' RACE reads, TCRdb called clonotypes with MiXCR, one entry per CDR3 protein. The sample lists under 550,000 distinct CDR3 sequences, more than 15% seen once, with roughly a fifth in the top ten. What was sequenced was PBMCs or a T cell subset sorted from them (not recorded which). The receptor's source is a man between 18 and 29 years old who had mild COVID-19 (a few samples of this study predate the infection). Cell type and time point are not known. The rearrangement joins TRBV5-1 to TRBJ2-1; 9 bases fit TRBD2. CDR3 sequence (DNA): TGCGCCAGCAGCTGGATGGGACTAGCCAATGAGCAGTTCTTC. As protein: CASSWMGLANEQFF.